The T cell receptor (beta chain) described here comes from a study of blood T cell repertoires in COVID-19. Study information: Italy, Spain and the United States were the sources of the convalescent and acute COVID-19 samples. Nucleic acid was either cDNA or gDNA, and it came from T cells, B-cell-depleted T cells, or PBMCs.

In the authors' workflow: Estimation of nucleated cell counts relied on the amplification of reference gene primers. Assay used: immunoSEQ multiplex PCR; TCRdb lists only in-frame clones, some missing. V, J and clone size are those of that table, while D and trimming were read from the DNA. The sample lists fewer than 200,000 clones, more than 85% occurring once. The clonotype originates from a middle-aged man with active or convalescent COVID-19. The sequenced sample was peripheral blood.

The CDR3 spells CASSLDGLGPLHF. CDR3 DNA: TGTGCCAGCAGCTTAGACGGACTTGGTCCCCTCCACTTT. The rearrangement joins TRBV7-9 to TRBJ1-6; D unclear. Per germline, CDR1 SEHNR and CDR2 FQNEAQ (reference sequence). The CDR3 spans 13 residues. V lost 1 base, J lost 13 bases, and 11 bases lay in between.